The present T cell receptor beta chain was sequenced within a study of cytomegalovirus exposure and HLA in healthy donors. PCR amplification relied on 60 Vbeta primers (plus 13 Jbeta primers). Only in-frame clones appear in the TCRdb table, and some are missing; sequencing was by immunoSEQ multiplex PCR. The sample has tens of thousands of clones; about 50% are singletons. CDR1 SGHAT and CDR2 FQNNGV come from the germline V gene. There are 17 residues in the CDR3. Trimming cost V 5 bases and J 0 bases, with 18 bases left between them. Study conclusions and caveats: Later on, an analysis showed TCR association rates differing by HLA locus, with DRB1 the most and HLA-C the fewest. Most of the CMV-associated TCR beta chains (in a later analysis) appeared to be HLA-restricted. Per published accounts, TCR beta sequences correctly predicted the HLA-A and HLA-B alleles of most subjects.

Turning to this clone: Its antigen remains unknown.

Sample: PBMCs. This TCR was recovered from a human donor in good health. The V call is TRBV11-2, the J call TRBJ2-3, with D perhaps TRBD2 (5 bases). The CDR3 protein is CASSLSSASPSTDTQYF. The CDR3, as DNA: TGTGCCAGCAGCCTATCGTCGGCTAGCCCTAGCACAGATACGCAGTATTTT.